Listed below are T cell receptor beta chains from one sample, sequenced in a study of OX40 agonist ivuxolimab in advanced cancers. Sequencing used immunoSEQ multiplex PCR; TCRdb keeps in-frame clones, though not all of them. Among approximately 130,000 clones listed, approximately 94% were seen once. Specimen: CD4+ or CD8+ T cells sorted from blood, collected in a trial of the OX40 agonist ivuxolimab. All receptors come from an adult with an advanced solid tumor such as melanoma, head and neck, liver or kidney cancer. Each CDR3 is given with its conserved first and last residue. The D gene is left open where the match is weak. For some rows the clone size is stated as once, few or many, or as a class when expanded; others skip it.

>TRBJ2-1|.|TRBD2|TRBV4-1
TGCGCCAGCAGCCAAGGGGCCCGCGGGAGAGGCAATGAGCAGTTCTTC
CASSQGARGRGNEQFF
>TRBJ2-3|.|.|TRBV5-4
TGTGCCAGCAGCTTGGAGGTAAAAGCGGATTCAGATACGCAGTATTTT
CASSLEVKADSDTQYF
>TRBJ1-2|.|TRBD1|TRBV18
TGTGCCAGCTCCCGAGGGGACAGTACTAACTATGGCTACACCTTC
CASSRGDSTNYGYTF
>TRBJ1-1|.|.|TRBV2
TGTGCCAGCAGTGAAGGGGGCCAGAACACTGAAGCTTTCTTT
CASSEGGQNTEAFF
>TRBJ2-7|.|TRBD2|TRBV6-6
TGTGCCAGCAGTTACCCTAAGCGGGGGGGGCCGGGCGAGCAGTACTTC
CASSYPKRGGPGEQYF
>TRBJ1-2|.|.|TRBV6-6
TGTGCCAGCAGTTACGACCTATATGGCTACACCTTC
CASSYDLYGYTF
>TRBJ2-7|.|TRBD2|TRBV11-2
TGTGCCAGCAGTTGGACTAGCGGGCCAGCCTACGAGCAGTACTTC
CASSWTSGPAYEQYF
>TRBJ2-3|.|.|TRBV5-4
TGTGCCAGCAGCGCGACTAGCACAGATACGCAGTATTTT
CASSATSTDTQYF
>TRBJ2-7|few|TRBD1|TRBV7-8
TGTGCCATCTGGGACAGGGGCTACGAGCAGTACTTC
CAIWDRGYEQYF
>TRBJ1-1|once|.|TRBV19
TGTGCCAGTAGTATCCCAGGGGTTGGGACTGAAGCTTTCTTT
CASSIPGVGTEAFF
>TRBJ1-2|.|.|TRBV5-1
TGCGCCAGCAGCTGGACGGCGCCGACCAACGGCTACACCTTC
CASSWTAPTNGYTF
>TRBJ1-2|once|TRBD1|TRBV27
TGTGCCAGCAGTAACGACAGGGGGCGCATCTATGGCTACACCTTC
CASSNDRGRIYGYTF
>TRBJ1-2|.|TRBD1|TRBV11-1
TGTGCCAGCAGCTTATATCAGGGGGAGAATGGCTACACCTTC
CASSLYQGENGYTF
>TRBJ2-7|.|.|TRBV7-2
TGTGCCAGCAGCTTAGACCTCACCTCCTACGAGCAGTACTTC
CASSLDLTSYEQYF
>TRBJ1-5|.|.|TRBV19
TGTGCCAGTAGTATGCGGGGGGCCCCCCAGCCCCAGCATTTT
CASSMRGAPQPQHF
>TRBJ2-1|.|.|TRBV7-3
TGTGCCAGCAGCTTCAATGGGGACAATGAGCAGTTCTTC
CASSFNGDNEQFF
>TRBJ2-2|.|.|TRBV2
TGTGCCAGCAGTCCGGGACTCTTAGTAGAGCTGTTTTTT
CASSPGLLVELFF
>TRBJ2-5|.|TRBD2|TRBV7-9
TGTGCCAGCAGCGGGGCGGGAGTGGAGACCCAGTACTTC
CASSGAGVETQYF
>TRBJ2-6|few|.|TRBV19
TGTGCCAGTAGTACCTTAGATTGGGAGGTCCGTTCTGGGGCCAACGTCCTGACTTTC
CASSTLDWEVRSGANVLTF
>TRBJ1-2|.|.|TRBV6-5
TGTGCCAGCAGTTACTCGCGGAGGGACTATGGCTACACCTTC
CASSYSRRDYGYTF
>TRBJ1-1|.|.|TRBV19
TGTGCCAGTAGTTATCAGGGGAGTAGACCCGTGAACACTGAAGCTTTCTTT
CASSYQGSRPVNTEAFF
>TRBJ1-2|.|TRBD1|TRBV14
TGTGCCAGCAGCCTCCTCCGGGACAGGACCAACTATGGCTACACCTTC
CASSLLRDRTNYGYTF
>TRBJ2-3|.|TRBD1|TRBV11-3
TGTGCCAGCAGCTTAGGAGGGGGCAGCACAGATACGCAGTATTTT
CASSLGGGSTDTQYF
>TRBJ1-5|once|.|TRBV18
TGTGCCAGCTCACCAGCGTCGGGCAATCAGCCCCAGCATTTT
CASSPASGNQPQHF
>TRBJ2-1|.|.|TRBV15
TGTGCCACCAGCCCAACCGCGCGGGGCGCCCTCAAGTATGAGCAGTTCTTC
CATSPTARGALKYEQFF
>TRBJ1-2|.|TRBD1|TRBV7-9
TGTGCCAGCAGCTCCCTACGGACAGGGGGCTTTGACTATGGCTACACCTTC
CASSSLRTGGFDYGYTF
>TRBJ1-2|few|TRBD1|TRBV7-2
TGTGCCAGCAGCTTAGGACAGGGTATTAGCTATGGCTACACCTTC
CASSLGQGISYGYTF
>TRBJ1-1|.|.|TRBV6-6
TGTGCCAGCAGTTACGGTAGGGTCGCTGAAGCTTTCTTT
CASSYGRVAEAFF
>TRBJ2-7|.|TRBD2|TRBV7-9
TGTGCCAGCAGCTTCACAGCGGGGGAATACGAGCAGTACTTC
CASSFTAGEYEQYF
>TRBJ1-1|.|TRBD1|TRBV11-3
TGTGCCAGCAGCTTAGCTGACAGGGAGAACACTGAAGCTTTCTTT
CASSLADRENTEAFF
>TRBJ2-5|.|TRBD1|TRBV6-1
TGTGCCAGCGACAGGGGAGAGACCCAGTACTTC
CASDRGETQYF
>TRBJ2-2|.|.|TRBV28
TGTGCCAGCAGTTTATTCACCGGGGAGCTGTTTTTT
CASSLFTGELFF
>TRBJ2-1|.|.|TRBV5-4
TGTGCCAGCAGCTTGGGGCAGGCCCCGAATGAGCAGTTCTTC
CASSLGQAPNEQFF
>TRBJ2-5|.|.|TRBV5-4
TGTGCCAGCAGCAGTACAGGGAAAGAGACCCAGTACTTC
CASSSTGKETQYF
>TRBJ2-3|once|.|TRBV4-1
TGCGCCAGCAGCCAAGACGTCCGCACAGATACGCAGTATTTT
CASSQDVRTDTQYF
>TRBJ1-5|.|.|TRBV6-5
TGTGCCAGCAGTTCAATGGGAAATCAGCCCCAGCATTTT
CASSSMGNQPQHF
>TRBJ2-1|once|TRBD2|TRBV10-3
TGTGCCATCAGTGATCCTAGCGGGATAAATGAGCAGTTCTTC
CAISDPSGINEQFF
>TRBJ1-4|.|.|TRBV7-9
TGTGCCAGCAGCTTAGATTGGGAAGGGTTCAATGAAAAACTGTTTTTT
CASSLDWEGFNEKLFF
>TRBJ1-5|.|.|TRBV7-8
TGTGCCAGCAATGGAGGGGATCAGCCCCAGCATTTT
CASNGGDQPQHF
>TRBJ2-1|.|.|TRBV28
TGTGCCAGCAGAGTGCAGGGGTTGGGCAATGAGCAGTTCTTC
CASRVQGLGNEQFF
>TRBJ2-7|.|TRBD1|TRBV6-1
TGTGCCAGCAGTGACCCGGACAGGGCCCGCTTGGGGGACTTCTCGTACTTC
CASSDPDRARLGDFSYF
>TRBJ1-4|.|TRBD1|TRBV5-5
TGTGCCAGCAGCCCCGGACAGGGAAGCACTAATGAAAAACTGTTTTTT
CASSPGQGSTNEKLFF
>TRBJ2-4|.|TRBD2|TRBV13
TGTGCCAGCAGCCTCCGGGGGGAGTTCGACGCCAAAAACATTCAGTACTTC
CASSLRGEFDAKNIQYF
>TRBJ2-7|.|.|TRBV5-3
TGTGCCAGCAACTCCGGGCTGGTCGACGAGCAGTACTTC
CASNSGLVDEQYF
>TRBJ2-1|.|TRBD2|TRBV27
TGTGCCAGCAGTTTATATTCGGCTAGCGGGCACAATGAGCAGTTCTTC
CASSLYSASGHNEQFF
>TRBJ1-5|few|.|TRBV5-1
TGCGCCAGCAGCCCGGACAGAAATCAGCCCCAGCATTTT
CASSPDRNQPQHF